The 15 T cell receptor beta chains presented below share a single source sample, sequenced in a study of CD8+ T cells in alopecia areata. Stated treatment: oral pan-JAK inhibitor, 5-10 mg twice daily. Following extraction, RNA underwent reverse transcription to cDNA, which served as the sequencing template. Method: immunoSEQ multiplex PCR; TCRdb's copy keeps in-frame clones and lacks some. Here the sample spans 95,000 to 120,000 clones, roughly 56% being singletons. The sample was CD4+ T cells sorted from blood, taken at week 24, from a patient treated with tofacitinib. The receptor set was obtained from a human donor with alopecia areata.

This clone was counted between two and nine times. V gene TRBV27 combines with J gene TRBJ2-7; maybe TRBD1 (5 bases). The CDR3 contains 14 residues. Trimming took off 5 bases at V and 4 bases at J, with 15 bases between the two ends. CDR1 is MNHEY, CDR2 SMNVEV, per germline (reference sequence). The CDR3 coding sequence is TGTGCCAGCAGTGCCGGACCTAGGGGATACGAGCAGTACTTC. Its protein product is CASSAGPRGYEQYF.

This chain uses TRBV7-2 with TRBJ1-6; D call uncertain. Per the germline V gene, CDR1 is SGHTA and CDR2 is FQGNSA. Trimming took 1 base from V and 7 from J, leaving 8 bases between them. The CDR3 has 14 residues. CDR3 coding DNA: TGTGCCAGCAGCTTAGGAGAGGGCAATTCACCCCTCCACTTT. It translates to CASSLGEGNSPLHF.

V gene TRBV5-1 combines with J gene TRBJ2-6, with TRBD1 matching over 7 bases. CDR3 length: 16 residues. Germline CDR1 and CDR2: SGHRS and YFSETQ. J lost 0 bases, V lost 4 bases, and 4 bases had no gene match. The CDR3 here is CASSPGTVSGANVLTF. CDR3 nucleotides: TGCGCCAGCAGCCCCGGGACAGTCTCTGGGGCCAACGTCCTGACTTTC.

In nucleotides, the CDR3 is TGTGCCACCAGCAGAGATCGTGGGGGTTACGAGCAGTACTTC. Protein product: CATSRDRGGYEQYF. The chain couples TRBV15 to TRBJ2-7; D is possibly TRBD1 or TRBD2 (5 bases each). V was clipped by 0 bases and J by 4 bases, with 10 bases between them. Germline CDR1 LNHNV, CDR2 YYDKDF (reference sequence). This CDR3 is built from 14 residues.

The chain's CDR3 is CASSLEQGAAFF. The CDR3 DNA sequence: TGTGCCAGCAGCTTGGAACAGGGCGCCGCGTTCTTC. The V call is TRBV5-4, the J call TRBJ2-1; tentative D call: TRBD1 (6 bases). The CDR3 spans 12 residues. The germline CDR1 and CDR2 sequences are SGHNT and YYREEE (reference sequence). V was trimmed by 0 bases and J by 15 bases, leaving 13 bases between them.

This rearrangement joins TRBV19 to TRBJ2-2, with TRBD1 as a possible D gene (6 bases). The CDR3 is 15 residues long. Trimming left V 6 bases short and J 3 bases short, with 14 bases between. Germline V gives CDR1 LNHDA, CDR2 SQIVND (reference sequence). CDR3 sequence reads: CASSRDRLYTGELFF. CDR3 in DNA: TGTGCCAGTAGCAGAGACAGGCTTTACACCGGGGAGCTGTTTTTT. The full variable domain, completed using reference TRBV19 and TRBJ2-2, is DGGITQSPKYLFRKEGQNVTLSCEQNLNHDAMYWYRQDPGQGLRLIYYSQIVNDFQKGDIAEGYSVSREKKESFPLTVTSAQKNPTAFYLCASSRDRLYTGELFFGEGSRLTVL.

The CDR3 spells CASSHTGTQAFF. The CDR3 DNA reads as TGTGCCAGCAGCCACACAGGGACTCAAGCTTTCTTT. The chain links TRBV7-9 to TRBJ1-1; weak D call: TRBD1 (6 bases). Germline-derived CDR1 and CDR2 are SEHNR and FQNEAQ (reference sequence). CDR3 length: 12 residues. The V end lost 5 bases, the J end lost 9 bases, and 13 bases lay between the germline ends.

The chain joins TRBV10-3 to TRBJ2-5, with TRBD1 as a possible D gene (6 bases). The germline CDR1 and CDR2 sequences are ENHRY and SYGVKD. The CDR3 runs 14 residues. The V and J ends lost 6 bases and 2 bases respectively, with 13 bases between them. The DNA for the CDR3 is TGTGCCATCAGCTCCGGGGACAAACAAGAGACCCAGTACTTC. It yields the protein CAISSGDKQETQYF.

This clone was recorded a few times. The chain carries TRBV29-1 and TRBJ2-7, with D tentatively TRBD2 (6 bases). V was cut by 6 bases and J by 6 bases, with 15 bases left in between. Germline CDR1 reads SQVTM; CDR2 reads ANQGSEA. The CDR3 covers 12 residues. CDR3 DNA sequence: TGCAGCGTCACGACTCCCGGGGGCGAGCAGTACTTC. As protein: CSVTTPGGEQYF.

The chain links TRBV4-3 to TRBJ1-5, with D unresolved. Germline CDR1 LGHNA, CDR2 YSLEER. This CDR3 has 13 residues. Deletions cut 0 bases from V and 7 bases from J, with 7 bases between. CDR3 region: CASSQDVSQPQHF. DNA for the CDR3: TGCGCCAGCAGCCAAGATGTGAGCCAGCCCCAGCATTTT.

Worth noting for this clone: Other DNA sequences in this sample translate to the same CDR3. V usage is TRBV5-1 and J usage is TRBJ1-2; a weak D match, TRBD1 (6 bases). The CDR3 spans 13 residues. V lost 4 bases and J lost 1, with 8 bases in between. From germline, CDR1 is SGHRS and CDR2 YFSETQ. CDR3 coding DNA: TGCGCCAGCAGCCCGGACAGTAACTATGGCTACACCTTC. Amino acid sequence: CASSPDSNYGYTF. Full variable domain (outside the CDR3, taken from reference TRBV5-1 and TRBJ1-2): KAGVTQTPRYLIKTRGQQVTLSCSPISGHRSVSWYQQTPGQGLQFLFEYFSETQRNKGNFPGRFSGRQFSNSRSEMNVSTLELGDSALYLCASSPDSNYGYTFGSGTRLTVV.

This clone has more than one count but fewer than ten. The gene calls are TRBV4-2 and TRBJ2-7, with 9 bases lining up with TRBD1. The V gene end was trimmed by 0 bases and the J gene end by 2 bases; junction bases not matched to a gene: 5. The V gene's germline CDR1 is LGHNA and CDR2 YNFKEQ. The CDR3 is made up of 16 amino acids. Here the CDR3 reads CASSQEGTGNPYEQYF. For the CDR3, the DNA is TGTGCCAGCAGCCAAGAGGGGACAGGGAACCCCTACGAGCAGTACTTC.

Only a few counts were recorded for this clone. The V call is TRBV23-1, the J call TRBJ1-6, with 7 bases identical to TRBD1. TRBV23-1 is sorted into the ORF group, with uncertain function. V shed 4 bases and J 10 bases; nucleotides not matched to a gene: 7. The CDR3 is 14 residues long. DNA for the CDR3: TGCGCCAGCAGTCTCCGACAGGGAGACTCACCCCTCCACTTT. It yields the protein CASSLRQGDSPLHF.

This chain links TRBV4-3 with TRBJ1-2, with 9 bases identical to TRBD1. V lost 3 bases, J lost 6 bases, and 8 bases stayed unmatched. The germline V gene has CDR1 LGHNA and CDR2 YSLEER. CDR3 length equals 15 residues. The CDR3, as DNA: TGCGCCAGCAGCCAGCAGGCCGGGACAGGGAATGGCTACACCTTC. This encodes CASSQQAGTGNGYTF.

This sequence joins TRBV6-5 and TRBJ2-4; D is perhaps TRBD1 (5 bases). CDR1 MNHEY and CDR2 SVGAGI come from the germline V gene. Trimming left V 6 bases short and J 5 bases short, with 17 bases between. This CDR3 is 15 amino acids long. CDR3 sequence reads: CASSPDRLGQNIQYF. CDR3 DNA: TGTGCCAGCAGCCCCGACAGATTGGGTCAAAACATTCAGTACTTC.